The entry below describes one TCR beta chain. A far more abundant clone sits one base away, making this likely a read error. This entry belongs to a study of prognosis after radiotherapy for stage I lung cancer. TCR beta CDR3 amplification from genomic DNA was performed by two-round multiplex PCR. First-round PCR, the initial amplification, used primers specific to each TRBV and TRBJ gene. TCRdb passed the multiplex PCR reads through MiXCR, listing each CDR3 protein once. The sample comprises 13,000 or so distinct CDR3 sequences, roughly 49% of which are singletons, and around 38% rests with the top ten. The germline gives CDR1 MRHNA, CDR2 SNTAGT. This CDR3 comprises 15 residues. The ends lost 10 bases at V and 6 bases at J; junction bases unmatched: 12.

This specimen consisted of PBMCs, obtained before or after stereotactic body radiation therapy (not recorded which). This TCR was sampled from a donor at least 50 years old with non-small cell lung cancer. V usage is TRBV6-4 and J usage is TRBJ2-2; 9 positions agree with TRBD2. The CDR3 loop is CAITLRAGGAGELFF. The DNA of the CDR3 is TGTGCCATCACCCTCCGGGCGGGGGGGGCCGGGGAGCTGTTTTTT.